Presented here are 26 T cell receptor beta chains from one specimen sequenced in a study of cytomegalovirus exposure and HLA in healthy donors. The primer mix had 60 Vbeta and 13 Jbeta primers. The assay was immunoSEQ multiplex PCR, and TCRdb's table has in-frame clones only and misses some. The table has 95,000 or so clones, around 81% seen once. Sequencing was performed on PBMCs. The origin of the receptors is a woman in her 70s in good health and CMV-seropositive.

This clone was recorded once. The chain joins TRBV27 to TRBJ2-5; 8 bases line up with TRBD1. The DNA end is more similar to TRBJ2-7, so the J call may be wrong. The CDR3 consists of 15 residues. Germline CDR1 reads MNHEY; CDR2 reads SMNVEV (reference sequence). DNA for the CDR3: TGTGCCAGCACCCCGGAAGGACCGACAGGGGACGAGCAGTACTTC. Its translation is CASTPEGPTGDEQYF.

This chain joins TRBV29-1 and TRBJ2-3; no clear D gene. V lost 6 bases to trimming and J lost 6 bases, with 13 bases between them. Germline assignment: CDR1 SQVTM and CDR2 ANQGSEA. The length of the CDR3 is 12 residues. This chain's CDR3 is CSVGIASDTQYF. In nucleotides, the CDR3 is TGCAGCGTCGGTATCGCGTCGGATACGCAGTATTTT.

The chain links TRBV18 to TRBJ2-2; 7 nucleotides line up with TRBD2. The germline CDR1 and CDR2 sequences are KGHSH and LQKENI. The CDR3 covers 16 residues. V lost 0 bases and J lost 5; bases outside the gene matches: 6. The CDR3 sequence is CASSPPVREETGELFF. Here the CDR3 DNA reads TGTGCCAGCTCACCACCGGTCCGGGAGGAGACCGGGGAGCTGTTTTTT.

V and J are TRBV15 and TRBJ2-1; D is perhaps TRBD2 (5 bases). Trimming pared 5 bases from V and 10 bases from J, leaving 15 bases between. The CDR3 length is 13 residues. Germline CDR1 reads LNHNV; CDR2 reads YYDKDF (reference sequence). The CDR3 nucleotides read TGTGCCACCAGCCTGGACTTAGTTGGCGAGCAGTTCTTC. Its translation is CATSLDLVGEQFF.

The V gene is TRBV19, the J gene TRBJ2-7; 13 bases are a match to TRBD2. Trimming at V came to 3 bases and at J to 0 bases, leaving 5 bases not matched to a gene. This CDR3 has 17 amino acids. CDR1 is LNHDA, CDR2 SQIVND, per germline (reference sequence). CDR3 residues: CASSMGWTSGSSYEQYF. CDR3 bases: TGTGCCAGTAGTATGGGGTGGACTAGCGGGAGCTCCTACGAGCAGTACTTC.

The chain links TRBV14 to TRBJ1-2; D is undetermined. Germline V CDR1 and CDR2: SGHDN, FVKESK. The CDR3 contains 15 residues. Trimming pared 3 bases from V and 2 bases from J, leaving 13 bases between. CDR3 protein: CASSQGLFRNYGYTF. The CDR3, as DNA: TGTGCCAGCAGCCAGGGCCTCTTTAGAAACTATGGCTACACCTTC. Based on the CDR3 plus reference TRBV14 and TRBJ1-2, the full variable domain is EAGVTQFPSHSVIEKGQTVTLRCDPISGHDNLYWYRRVMGKEIKFLLHFVKESKQDESGMPNNRFLAERTGGTYSTLKVQPAELEDSGVYFCASSQGLFRNYGYTFGSGTRLTVV.

The CDR3 DNA sequence: TGTGCCAGCAGCTTATTGGGACAGGGGGGAGAGACCCAGTACTTC. It codes for CASSLLGQGGETQYF. The V gene is TRBV7-3, the J gene TRBJ2-5; 11 nucleotides match TRBD1. Germline-derived CDR1 and CDR2 are SGHTA and FQGTGA. The CDR3 totals 15 residues. J gave up 4 bases and V 2 bases, and 3 bases lay outside the gene matches.

In DNA form, the CDR3 reads TGTGCCTGGAGACCCAGGGCCACTGAAGCTTTCTTT. The encoded protein is CAWRPRATEAFF. V gene TRBV30 combines with J gene TRBJ1-1; D is perhaps TRBD1 (5 bases). Trimming removed 3 bases from V and 4 bases from J, with 9 bases in between. Germline values: CDR1 GTSNPN, CDR2 SVGIG (reference sequence). The CDR3 runs 12 residues.

The V call is TRBV25-1, the J call TRBJ1-2, with D possibly TRBD1 on 6 matching bases. CDR3 length: 15 residues. Deletions cut 5 bases from V and 5 bases from J, with 18 bases between. Germline CDR1 is MGHDK and CDR2 is SYGVNS. CDR3 DNA: TGTGCCAGCAGTCCCCTAACCGCGGGGGCATATGGCTACACCTTC. It is translated as CASSPLTAGAYGYTF.

This clone was counted a few times. The chain recombines TRBV4-3 with TRBJ2-5; no clear D gene. V lost 0 bases and J 1 base, leaving 6 bases between the germline ends. The CDR3 totals 14 residues. Germline V CDR1 and CDR2: LGHNA, YSLEER. CDR3 residues: CASSQDYTQETQYF. As DNA, the CDR3 is TGCGCCAGCAGCCAAGATTACACCCAAGAGACCCAGTACTTC.

V is TRBV6-5 and J is TRBJ2-7; D is unresolved. Trimming took off 5 bases at V and 6 bases at J, with 14 bases between the two ends. Per the germline V gene, CDR1 is MNHEY and CDR2 is SVGAGI. The CDR3 extends over 13 amino acids. The CDR3 here is CASSTQVNGEQYF. In DNA form, the CDR3 reads TGTGCCAGCAGTACTCAGGTTAACGGCGAGCAGTACTTC.

J is TRBJ2-5 and V is TRBV7-2; 8 bases are a match to TRBD1. The V and J ends lost 5 bases and 4 bases, in that order; junction bases with no gene match: 6. This CDR3 region has 14 residues. Germline V gene sequence: CDR1 SGHTA, CDR2 FQGNSA. The CDR3 DNA sequence: TGTGCCAGCAGCCCGGGGACAGGCCCAGAGACCCAGTACTTC. Amino acid sequence: CASSPGTGPETQYF. The full variable domain, in which reference TRBV7-2 and TRBJ2-5 provide the parts outside the CDR3, is GAGVSQSPSNKVTEKGKDVELRCDPISGHTALYWYRQSLGQGLEFLIYFQGNSAPDKSGLPSDRFSAERTGGSVSTLTIQRTQQEDSAVYLCASSPGTGPETQYFGPGTRLLVL.

The V call is TRBV14, the J call TRBJ2-2, with a tentative D call TRBD2 (6 bases). Looked up from germline, CDR1 is SGHDN and CDR2 is FVKESK. The V and J ends lost 5 bases and 4 bases respectively, with 11 bases between them. The CDR3 sequence is 14 residues long. In DNA, the CDR3 is TGTGCCAGCAGCGTCGCCGGGAGCACCGGGGAGCTGTTTTTT. Its translation: CASSVAGSTGELFF. The full variable domain, in which reference TRBV14 and TRBJ2-2 provide the parts outside the CDR3, is EAGVTQFPSHSVIEKGQTVTLRCDPISGHDNLYWYRRVMGKEIKFLLHFVKESKQDESGMPNNRFLAERTGGTYSTLKVQPAELEDSGVYFCASSVAGSTGELFFGEGSRLTVL.

The chain employs TRBV9 and TRBJ1-2; no clear D. The V gene's germline CDR1 is SGDLS and CDR2 YYNGEE. CDR3 length equals 14 residues. Trimming pared 6 bases from V and 8 bases from J, leaving 20 bases between. The DNA of the CDR3 is TGTGCCAGCACCGCAGGCTCCGGCAAGCGGGGCTACACCTTC. It specifies CASTAGSGKRGYTF.

V and J are TRBV5-6 and TRBJ2-7; 8 bases are shared with TRBD2. Germline V gene data show CDR1 as SGHDT and CDR2 as YYEEEE. CDR3 length equals 15 residues. Trimming at V came to 0 bases and at J to 6 bases, leaving 8 bases not matched to a gene. CDR3 bases: TGTGCCAGCAGCTTGGTAACAGCGGGAGTGACCGAGCAGTACTTC. Translating gives CASSLVTAGVTEQYF.

The gene calls are TRBV2 and TRBJ2-3; no firm D call. The CDR3 length is 13 residues. The germline gives CDR1 SNHLY, CDR2 FYNNEI. V dropped 3 bases and J dropped 1 base, with 5 bases sitting between them. The CDR3 here is CASSDAGTDTQYF. The CDR3 DNA reads TGTGCCAGCAGTGACGCAGGCACAGATACGCAGTATTTT.

This sequence joins TRBV6-4 and TRBJ2-3; D call uncertain. Trimming took 5 bases from V and 0 from J, leaving 9 bases between them. Germline lookup yields CDR1 MRHNA and CDR2 SNTAGT. The CDR3 is 14 amino acids. Written as DNA, the CDR3 is TGTGCCAGCAGTTCCTCCTTTAGCACAGATACGCAGTATTTT. Translated: CASSSSFSTDTQYF.

The CDR3 region has the DNA TGTGCCAGCAGTGATAGGACACACCCCTACAATGAGCAGTTCTTC. Encoded protein: CASSDRTHPYNEQFF. J is TRBJ2-1 and V is TRBV6-1, with TRBD1 as a possible D gene (5 bases). CDR1 is MNHNS and CDR2 is SASEGT in the germline V gene. V lost 3 bases, J lost 2 bases, and 11 bases lay in between. The CDR3 spans 15 residues.

This clone was seen only once. CDR3 DNA sequence: TGTGCCAGCAGCGTAGACGTAGGGGGCTTGGGGACTGAAGCTTTCTTT. Amino acid sequence: CASSVDVGGLGTEAFF. The genes are TRBV9 and TRBJ1-1, with 7 positions matching TRBD1. The CDR3 is 16 amino acids. Germline CDR1 SGDLS, CDR2 YYNGEE. Germline trimming cut 0 bases from V and 5 bases from J; bases unmatched to any gene: 10.

This chain connects TRBV4-1 to TRBJ1-1; D is unclear. The length of the CDR3 is 13 residues. Looked up from germline, CDR1 is MGHRA and CDR2 is YSYEKL. V was shortened by 0 bases and J by 1 base, with 3 bases between the two germline ends. CDR3 in DNA: TGCGCCAGCAGCCAAGAGGCGAACACTGAAGCTTTCTTT. It codes for CASSQEANTEAFF.

The chain links TRBV10-3 to TRBJ1-5; 9 nucleotides align to TRBD1. The CDR3 runs 13 residues. Per germline, CDR1 ENHRY and CDR2 SYGVKD. V shed 8 bases and J 7 bases; nucleotides not matched to a gene: 6. The CDR3 sequence is CAISDRGFQPQHF. The CDR3 DNA reads TGTGCCATCTCGGACAGGGGATTCCAGCCCCAGCATTTT.

The chain uses TRBV28 and TRBJ1-5, with a possible D match to TRBD1 (5 bases). The CDR3 has 14 amino acids. The V gene's germline CDR1 is MDHEN and CDR2 SYDVKM. V was clipped by 1 base and J by 7 bases, with 11 bases between them. The CDR3 coding sequence is TGTGCCAGCAGTTTATTTAGGGGCGGACAGCCCCAGCATTTT. Protein sequence: CASSLFRGGQPQHF.

For the CDR3, the DNA is TGTGCCAGCAGCCTAACCACGAGGGAGCAGTTCTTC. This translates into CASSLTTREQFF. The rearrangement uses TRBV2 and TRBJ2-1; D uncertain. Germline V gives CDR1 SNHLY, CDR2 FYNNEI. The CDR3 extends over 12 amino acids. V dropped 6 bases and J dropped 10 bases, with 13 bases sitting between them.

The rearrangement joins TRBV5-1 to TRBJ2-1, with 9 bases identical to TRBD2. The CDR3 has 15 residues. Germline V gene data show CDR1 as SGHRS and CDR2 as YFSETQ. The V gene end was trimmed by 5 bases and the J gene end by 4 bases; junction bases not matched to a gene: 7. CDR3 protein: CASSQAGGNYNEQFF. CDR3 nucleotide sequence: TGCGCCAGCAGTCAAGCGGGAGGAAATTACAATGAGCAGTTCTTC.

Notes on this clone: Distinct nucleotide sequences in the sample also encode this CDR3. The gene calls are TRBV30 and TRBJ1-3; D is undetermined. The V gene's germline CDR1 is GTSNPN and CDR2 SVGIG (reference sequence). The CDR3 extends over 13 amino acids. V was shortened by 2 bases and J by 0 bases, with 5 bases between the two germline ends. CDR3 region: CAWSSGSGNTIYF. CDR3 nucleotide sequence: TGTGCCTGGAGTTCCGGCTCTGGAAACACCATATATTTT.

The chain employs TRBV7-3 and TRBJ2-7; 13 nucleotides match TRBD2. V lost 5 bases to trimming and J lost 1 base; unmatched junction nucleotides: 2. The CDR3 length is 15 residues. Germline V gene sequence: CDR1 SGHTA, CDR2 FQGTGA. The CDR3 sequence: CASSRGLAGSYEQYF. As DNA, the CDR3 is TGTGCCAGCAGCAGGGGACTAGCGGGATCCTACGAGCAGTACTTC.